The entry below gives a single T cell receptor (beta chain) sequence along with its context. Its antigen is unidentified. This sample stems from a study of Ad26.COV2.S vaccination and SARS-CoV-2 variants. Looking at the study overall: Dosing was one shot or two shots 56 days apart. Study-level results: Spike-specific responses of CD8+ and CD4+ T cells were reported to display substantial breadth after vaccination. TCR breadth and depth estimates may have understated total T cell responses.

Profiling relied on immunoSEQ multiplex PCR, and the TCRdb table lists in-frame clones only, not all of them. The sample lists 380,000 or so clones, roughly 90% seen once, with roughly 5% in the top ten. Sample treatment: around 19 received Ad26.COV2.S at low or high dose, single or two shots; roughly five received placebo; per-sample allocation not given. Each sample was drawn 63 days after the first injection (of vaccine or placebo). Vaccination employed an Ad26 vector expressing the Wuhan-strain SARS-CoV-2 spike. Specimen: peripheral blood, collected in a trial of Ad26.COV2.S vaccine versus placebo. This TCR was sampled from a person aged 18-60 years who received the Ad26.COV2.S COVID-19 vaccine or a placebo.

For the CDR3, the DNA is TGCAGCGCATCAGAAGCGGGGGGGCAAAAGTATGAGCAGTTCTTC. It translates to CSASEAGGQKYEQFF. The rearrangement uses TRBV29-1 and TRBJ2-1; TRBD2 matches at 10 bases. The CDR3 is made up of 15 amino acids. V trimming: 7 bases; J trimming: 8 bases; junction bases outside the gene matches: 14. Germline V gene lookup returns CDR1 SQVTM and CDR2 ANQGSEA.